This T cell receptor (beta chain) came from a study of T cell responses to AZD1222 COVID-19 vaccine. Study outcomes and limitations: Vaccine-associated CD4 TCRs ranged over spike, dominating at 160-218 and 743-854. Compared with day 0, the breadth and depth of the Spike-specific TCR repertoire rose significantly after two doses of AZD1222.

TCRdb's table, derived via immunoSEQ multiplex PCR, lists solely in-frame clones and lacks some. In the table there are 150,000 or so clones, 91% of which are singletons. Per the germline V gene, CDR1 is SGHRS and CDR2 is YFSETQ. The J segment lost 6 bases and the V segment lost 1 base, leaving 6 bases of the junction unmatched. This CDR3 contains 16 residues. In regard to this clone: Antigen unknown.

This receptor was obtained from an adult in good health. The sample consisted of peripheral blood, taken on day 0 of AZD1222 vaccination. The chain recombines TRBV5-1 with TRBJ2-1, with 11 bases fitting TRBD1. The chain's CDR3 is CASSLRTGGEFNEQFF. In DNA form, the CDR3 reads TGCGCCAGCAGCTTGAGGACAGGGGGCGAATTCAATGAGCAGTTCTTC. The whole variable domain, filled in from reference TRBV5-1 and TRBJ2-1, reads KAGVTQTPRYLIKTRGQQVTLSCSPISGHRSVSWYQQTPGQGLQFLFEYFSETQRNKGNFPGRFSGRQFSNSRSEMNVSTLELGDSALYLCASSLRTGGEFNEQFFGPGTRLTVL.